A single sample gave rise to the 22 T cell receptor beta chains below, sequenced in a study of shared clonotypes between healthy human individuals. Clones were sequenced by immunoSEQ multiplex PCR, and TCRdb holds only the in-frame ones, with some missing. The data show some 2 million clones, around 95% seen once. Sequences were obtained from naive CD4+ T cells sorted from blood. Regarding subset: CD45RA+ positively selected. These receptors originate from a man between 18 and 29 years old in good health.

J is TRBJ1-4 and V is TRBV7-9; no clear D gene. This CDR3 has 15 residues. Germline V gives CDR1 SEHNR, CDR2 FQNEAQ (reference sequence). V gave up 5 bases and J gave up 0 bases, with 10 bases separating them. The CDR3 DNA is TGTGCCAGCAGCCCCACCCGAGCAACTAATGAAAAACTGTTTTTT. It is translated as CASSPTRATNEKLFF.

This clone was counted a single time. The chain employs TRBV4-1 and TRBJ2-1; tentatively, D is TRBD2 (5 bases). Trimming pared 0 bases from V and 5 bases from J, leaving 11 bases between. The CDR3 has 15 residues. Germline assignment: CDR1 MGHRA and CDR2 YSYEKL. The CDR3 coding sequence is TGCGCCAGCAGCCAAGAACCGGGATGGGACAATGAGCAGTTCTTC. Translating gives CASSQEPGWDNEQFF.

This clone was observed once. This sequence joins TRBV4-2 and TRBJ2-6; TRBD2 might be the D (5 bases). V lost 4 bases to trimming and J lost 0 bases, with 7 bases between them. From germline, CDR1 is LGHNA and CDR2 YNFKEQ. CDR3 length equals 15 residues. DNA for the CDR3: TGTGCCAGCAGCCTTGGGAGCTCTGGGGCCAACGTCCTGACTTTC. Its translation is CASSLGSSGANVLTF.

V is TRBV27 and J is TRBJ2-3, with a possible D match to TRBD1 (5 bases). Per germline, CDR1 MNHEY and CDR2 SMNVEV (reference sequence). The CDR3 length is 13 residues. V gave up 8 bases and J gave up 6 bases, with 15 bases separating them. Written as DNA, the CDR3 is TGTGCCAGCCGGACATTCTCGCTGGATACGCAGTATTTT. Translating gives CASRTFSLDTQYF.

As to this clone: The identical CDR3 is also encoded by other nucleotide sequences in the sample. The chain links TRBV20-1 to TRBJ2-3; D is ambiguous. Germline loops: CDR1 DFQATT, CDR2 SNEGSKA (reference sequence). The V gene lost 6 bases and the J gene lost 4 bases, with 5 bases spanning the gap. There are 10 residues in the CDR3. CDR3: CSAGPDTQYF. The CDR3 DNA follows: TGCAGTGCCGGCCCAGATACGCAGTATTTT.

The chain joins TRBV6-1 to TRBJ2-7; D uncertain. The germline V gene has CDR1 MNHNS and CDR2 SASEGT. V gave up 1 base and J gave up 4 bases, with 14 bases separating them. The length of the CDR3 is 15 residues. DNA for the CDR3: TGTGCCAGCAGTGAAGTAGGGTGGCGTGGGTACGAGCAGTACTTC. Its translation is CASSEVGWRGYEQYF.

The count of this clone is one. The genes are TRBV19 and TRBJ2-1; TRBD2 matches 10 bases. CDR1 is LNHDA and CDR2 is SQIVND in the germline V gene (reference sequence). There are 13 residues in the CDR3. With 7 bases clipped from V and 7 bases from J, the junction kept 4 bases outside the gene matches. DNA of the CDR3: TGTGCCAGTAAGCAACTAGCGGGGAATGAGCAGTTCTTC. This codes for CASKQLAGNEQFF.

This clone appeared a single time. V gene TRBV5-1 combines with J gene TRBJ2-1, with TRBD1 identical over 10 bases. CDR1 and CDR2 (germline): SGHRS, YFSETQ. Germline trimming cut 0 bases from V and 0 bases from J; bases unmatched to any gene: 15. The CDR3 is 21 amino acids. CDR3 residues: CASSLGPGKWTGGSSYNEQFF. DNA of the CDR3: TGCGCCAGCAGCTTGGGGCCGGGCAAATGGACAGGGGGGTCCTCCTACAATGAGCAGTTCTTC.

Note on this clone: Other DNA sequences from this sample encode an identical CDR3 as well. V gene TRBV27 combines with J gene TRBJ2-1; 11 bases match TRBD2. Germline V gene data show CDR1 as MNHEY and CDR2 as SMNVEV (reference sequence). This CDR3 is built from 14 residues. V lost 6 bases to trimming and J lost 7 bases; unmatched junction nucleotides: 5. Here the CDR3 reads CASSSWTSGNEQFF. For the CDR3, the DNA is TGTGCCAGCAGCTCCTGGACTAGCGGGAATGAGCAGTTCTTC.

CDR3 nucleotides: TGTGCCTGGAGGAGGCAGGACTATGGCTACACCTTC. Residues: CAWRRQDYGYTF. The chain carries TRBV30 and TRBJ1-2; D not certain. The CDR3 sequence is 12 residues long. Trimming cost V 3 bases and J 3 bases, with 8 bases left between them. In germline, CDR1 is GTSNPN, CDR2 SVGIG (reference sequence).

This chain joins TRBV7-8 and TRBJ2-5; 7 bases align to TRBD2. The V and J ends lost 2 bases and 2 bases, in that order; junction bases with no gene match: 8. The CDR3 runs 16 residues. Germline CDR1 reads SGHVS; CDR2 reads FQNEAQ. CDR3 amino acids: CASSLQAGRLQETQYF. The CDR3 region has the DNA TGTGCCAGCAGCTTACAAGCGGGGCGTCTACAAGAGACCCAGTACTTC.

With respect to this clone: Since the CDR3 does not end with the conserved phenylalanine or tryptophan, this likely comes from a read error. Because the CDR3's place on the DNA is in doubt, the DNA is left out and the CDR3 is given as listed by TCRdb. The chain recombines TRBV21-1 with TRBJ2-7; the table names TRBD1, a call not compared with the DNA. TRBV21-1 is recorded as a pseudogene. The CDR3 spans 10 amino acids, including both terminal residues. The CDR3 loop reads CASSTRDRVE.

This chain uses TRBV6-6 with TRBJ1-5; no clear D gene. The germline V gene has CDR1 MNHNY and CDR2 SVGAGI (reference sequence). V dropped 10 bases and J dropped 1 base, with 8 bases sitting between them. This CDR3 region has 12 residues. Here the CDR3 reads CAIADSNQPQHF. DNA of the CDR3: TGTGCCATCGCGGACAGCAATCAGCCCCAGCATTTT.

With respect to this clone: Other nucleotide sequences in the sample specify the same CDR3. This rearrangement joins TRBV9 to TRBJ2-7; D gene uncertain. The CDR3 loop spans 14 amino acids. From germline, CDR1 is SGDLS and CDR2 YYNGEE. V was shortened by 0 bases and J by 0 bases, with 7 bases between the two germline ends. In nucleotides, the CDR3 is TGTGCCAGCAGCGTAGGGCAGAGCTCCTACGAGCAGTACTTC. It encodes CASSVGQSSYEQYF.

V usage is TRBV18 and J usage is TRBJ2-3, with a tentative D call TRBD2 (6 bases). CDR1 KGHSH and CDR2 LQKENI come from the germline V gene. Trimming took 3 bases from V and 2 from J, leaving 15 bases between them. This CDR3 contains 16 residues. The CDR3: CASSPQSRTNTDTQYF. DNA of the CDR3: TGTGCCAGCTCACCCCAAAGCAGGACTAACACAGATACGCAGTATTTT.

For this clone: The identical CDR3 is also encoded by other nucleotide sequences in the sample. CDR3 in DNA: TGTGCCAGCAGCTCGGGACAGGCAACCTACGAGCAGTACTTC. It yields the protein CASSSGQATYEQYF. The chain combines TRBV7-2 with TRBJ2-7, with 8 bases matching TRBD1. CDR3 length: 14 residues. V was clipped by 4 bases and J by 2 bases; unmatched bases: 4. In germline, CDR1 is SGHTA, CDR2 FQGNSA.

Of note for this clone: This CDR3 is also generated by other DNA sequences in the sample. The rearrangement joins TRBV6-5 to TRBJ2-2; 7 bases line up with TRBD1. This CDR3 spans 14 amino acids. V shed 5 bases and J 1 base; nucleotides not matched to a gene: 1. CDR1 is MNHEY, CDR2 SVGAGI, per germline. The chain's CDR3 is CASSRDRNTGELFF. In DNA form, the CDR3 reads TGTGCCAGCAGTCGGGACAGGAACACCGGGGAGCTGTTTTTT.

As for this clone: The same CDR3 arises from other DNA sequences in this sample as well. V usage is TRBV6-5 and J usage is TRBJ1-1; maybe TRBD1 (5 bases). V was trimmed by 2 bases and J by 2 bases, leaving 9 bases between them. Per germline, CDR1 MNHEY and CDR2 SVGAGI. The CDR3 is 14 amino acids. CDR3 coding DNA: TGTGCCAGCAGTTACAGGGGCCTCAACACTGAAGCTTTCTTT. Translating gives CASSYRGLNTEAFF.

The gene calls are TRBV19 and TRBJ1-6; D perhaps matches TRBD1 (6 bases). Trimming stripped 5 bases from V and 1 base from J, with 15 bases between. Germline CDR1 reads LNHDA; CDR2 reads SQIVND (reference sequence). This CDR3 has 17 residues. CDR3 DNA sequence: TGTGCCAGTAGTGGCCAGGGGAGGGAATCCTATAATTCACCCCTCCACTTT. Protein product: CASSGQGRESYNSPLHF.

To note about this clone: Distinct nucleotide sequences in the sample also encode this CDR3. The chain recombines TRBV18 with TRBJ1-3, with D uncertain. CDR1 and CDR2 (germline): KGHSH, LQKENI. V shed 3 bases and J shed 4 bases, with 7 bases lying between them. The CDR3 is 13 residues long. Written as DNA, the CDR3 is TGTGCCAGCTCACCGCAGAGGGGAAACACCATATATTTT. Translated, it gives CASSPQRGNTIYF.

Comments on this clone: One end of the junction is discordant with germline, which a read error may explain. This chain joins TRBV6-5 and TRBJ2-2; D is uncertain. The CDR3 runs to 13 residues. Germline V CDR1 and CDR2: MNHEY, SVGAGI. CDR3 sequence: CASGYSNTGELFF. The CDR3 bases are TGTGCCAGCGGTTATTCGAACACCGGGGAGCTGTTTTTT.

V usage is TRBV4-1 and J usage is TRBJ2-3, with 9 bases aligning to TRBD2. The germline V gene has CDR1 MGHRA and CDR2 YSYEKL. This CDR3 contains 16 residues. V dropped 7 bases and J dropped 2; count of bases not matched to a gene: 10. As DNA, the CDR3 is TGCGCCAGCAATCAGGATAGCGGGAGTTACACAGATACGCAGTATTTT. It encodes CASNQDSGSYTDTQYF.